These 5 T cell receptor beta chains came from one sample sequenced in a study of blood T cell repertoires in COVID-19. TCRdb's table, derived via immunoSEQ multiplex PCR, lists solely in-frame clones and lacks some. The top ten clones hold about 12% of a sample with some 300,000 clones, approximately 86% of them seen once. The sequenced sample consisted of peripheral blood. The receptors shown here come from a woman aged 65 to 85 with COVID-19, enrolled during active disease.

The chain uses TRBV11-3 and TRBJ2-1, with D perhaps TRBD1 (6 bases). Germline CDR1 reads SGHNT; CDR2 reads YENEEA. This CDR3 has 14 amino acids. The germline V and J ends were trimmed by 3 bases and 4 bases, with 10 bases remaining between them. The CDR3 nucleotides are TGTGCCAGCAGCTTCGGGGACATTTACAATGAGCAGTTCTTC. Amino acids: CASSFGDIYNEQFF.

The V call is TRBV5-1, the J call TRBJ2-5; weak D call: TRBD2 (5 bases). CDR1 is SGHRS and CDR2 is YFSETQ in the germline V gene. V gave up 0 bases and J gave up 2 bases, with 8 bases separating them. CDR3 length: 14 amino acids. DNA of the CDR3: TGCGCCAGCAGCTTGGGGGAGTCGCAAGAGACCCAGTACTTC. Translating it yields CASSLGESQETQYF. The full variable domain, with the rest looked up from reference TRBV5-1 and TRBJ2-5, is KAGVTQTPRYLIKTRGQQVTLSCSPISGHRSVSWYQQTPGQGLQFLFEYFSETQRNKGNFPGRFSGRQFSNSRSEMNVSTLELGDSALYLCASSLGESQETQYFGPGTRLLVL.

CDR3 in DNA: TGTGCCAGCAGTCCTACCCCCTGGGAGCAGTTCTTC. Translating it yields CASSPTPWEQFF. The chain recombines TRBV12-3 or TRBV12-4 with TRBJ2-1; D gene unclear. V was clipped by 5 bases and J by 10 bases, with 12 bases between them. The CDR3 is 12 amino acids.

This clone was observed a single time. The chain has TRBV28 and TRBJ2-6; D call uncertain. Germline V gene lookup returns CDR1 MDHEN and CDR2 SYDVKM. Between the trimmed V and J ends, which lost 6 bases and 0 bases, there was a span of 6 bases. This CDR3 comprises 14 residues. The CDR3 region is CASRLSSGANVLTF. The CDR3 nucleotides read TGTGCCAGCAGACTAAGCTCTGGGGCCAACGTCCTGACTTTC.

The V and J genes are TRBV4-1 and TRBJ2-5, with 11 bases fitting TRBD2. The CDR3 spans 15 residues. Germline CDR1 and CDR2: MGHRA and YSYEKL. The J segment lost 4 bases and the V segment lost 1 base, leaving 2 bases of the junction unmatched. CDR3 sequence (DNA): TGCGCCAGCAGCCAAGTAGCGGGGGGGGCAGAGACCCAGTACTTC. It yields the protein CASSQVAGGAETQYF.